What follows is one T cell receptor (beta chain) and its context. One junction end disagrees with the germline gene, perhaps due to a read error. Germline CDR1 is SSHAT and CDR2 is FNYEAQ (reference sequence). The length of the CDR3 is 14 residues. The data were produced by immunoSEQ multiplex PCR, yet TCRdb's version contains in-frame clones alone and is incomplete. The sample has approximately 80,000 clones; 80% to 85% are singletons. This sample is part of a study of blood T cell repertoires in COVID-19. Study background: COVID-19 samples collected from the United States, Italy and Spain covered acute and convalescent phases. Sources were T cells, B-cell-depleted T cells, or PBMCs; the material itself was cDNA or gDNA.

The sequence derives from a man older than 75 with acute or convalescent COVID-19. The chain carries TRBV7-7 and TRBJ2-5; TRBD2 matches 7 bases. The sequenced material came from peripheral blood. CDR3 region: CASSLGLAGETQYF. The CDR3 DNA follows: TGTGCTAGCAGCTTGGGTTTAGCGGGAGAGACCCAGTACTTC.